The following is a T cell receptor (beta chain) sequence with its context. Its antigen is not yet known. Qualities for individual bases were not recorded, and no much larger clone is one base off. The entry originates in a study of blood T cell repertoires in COVID-19 (dated by TCRdb to 2020 to 2021). Study-level background: The collaborator samples originated in the United States, Italy and Spain and spanned the acute and convalescent phases of COVID-19. Where HLA class I and class II types were available, the types were taken from metadata supplied by the sample provider, not from assay-based typing. Deeply sampled blood TCRbeta repertoires from subjects exposed to, actively infected with, or recovered from COVID-19 were included in the dataset. The repertoires were released in a freely available public database meant as a resource for research on the immune response to SARS-CoV-2. The samples were drawn from the first 160 participants of the ongoing ImmuneRACE study and from 1,254 subjects provided by 6 global collaborators. The material from the prospective study consisted of cDNA or gDNA derived from T cells, B-cell-depleted T cells, or PBMCs. The sample metadata nearly always contained a de-identified subject ID, COVID-19 status, age in years and sex.

TCRbeta CDR3 regions were amplified from genomic DNA by means of the immunoSEQ Assay, a bias-controlled multiplex PCR. The paper's data handling went like this. Nucleated cell counts per sample were estimated from amplification of reference gene primers within the assay. Sequence reads were collapsed and filtered to measure the absolute abundance of every unique TCRbeta CDR3 rearrangement. For each sample, productive Simpson clonality was calculated as the square root of Simpson's diversity index across productive rearrangements. Held by TCRdb, this immuneACCESS table contains in-frame sequences only and omits some clones. Under half of the omission traces to an unresolved V gene where checked; the cause of the rest is unknown. V and J calls plus clone size are reproduced from that table; the DNA served to infer D and trimming. This sample has 200,000 to 300,000 clones in its table, and around nine tenths of those were observed once. The leading ten clones occupy around 1.5% of the sample.

Another Seattle source contributed samples from volunteer blood donors who had recovered from COVID-19. The collaborating institutions used their own protocols to collect whole blood in K2EDTA tubes. For TCRbeta analysis, collaborators shipped samples as frozen whole blood, isolated PBMCs, or DNA extracted from either of those sample types. At the junction V is shortened by 3 bases and J by 5 bases; bases outside the gene matches: 3. CDR1 and CDR2 were assigned from the germline V gene as MDHEN and SYDVKM. There are 14 amino acids in the CDR3, from cysteine to phenylalanine inclusive. Here the CDR3 DNA is all that survives: 42 bases in frame from base 1. The paper as a whole reports these results and caveats: Clinical and demographic metadata were provided uncurated, with the amount varying by source and participant.

This receptor was taken from a woman aged 55-70 years who had recovered from COVID-19. The sequenced sample consisted of peripheral blood. This receptor chain uses TRBV28 and TRBJ2-7, with TRBD2 matching 11 junction bases. The CDR3 has the sequence CASSFSGGADEQYF. The bases are TGTGCCAGCAGTTTTAGCGGGGGGGCCGACGAGCAGTACTTC.